This T cell receptor (beta chain) was retrieved from a study of T cells in Graves' hyperthyroidism and ophthalmopathy. 9 to 10 ml fresh peripheral blood yielded the PBMCs. This clonotype has only a few counts. The investigators amplified TCR beta CDR3 regions from RNA transcripts. An initial round of RT-PCR targeting the TCR CDR3 relied on the HTBI primer set. TCRdb re-called the multiplex PCR reads through MiXCR, storing one row per CDR3 protein. Seen here are some 580,000 distinct CDR3 sequences, 15% to 20% observed once, and the top ten hold 3% to 4%. Per the germline V gene, CDR1 is SGDLS and CDR2 is YYNGEE. The CDR3 totals 19 residues. Deletions cut 0 bases from V and 2 bases from J, with 21 bases between.

The sequence was obtained from a woman in her forties with Graves' ophthalmopathy. The sequencing input was blood. The chain has TRBV9 and TRBJ1-5; perhaps TRBD1 as D (6 bases). DNA of the CDR3: TGTGCCAGCAGCGTAGTAGGGGGGGGTTTGATATTCGGCAATCAGCCCCAGCATTTT. It is translated as CASSVVGGGLIFGNQPQHF.